This T cell receptor beta chain was recovered during a study of blood T cell repertoires in COVID-19. Background on the study: The United States, Italy and Spain provided the acute and convalescent COVID-19 samples. T cells, B-cell-depleted T cells, or PBMCs provided the cDNA or gDNA that served as material.

The CDR3 spans 14 residues. The germline CDR1 and CDR2 sequences are KGHSH and LQKENI. Trimming removed 4 bases from V and 7 bases from J, with 14 bases in between. Study processing details: Quantification of nucleated cells was approximated via reference gene primer amplification. Some clones are missing from TCRdb's copy, which holds only in-frame ones; the method was immunoSEQ multiplex PCR. The DNA was the basis for D and trimming; V, J and clone size are from that table. The table includes about 51,000 clones, roughly 90% detected once. The sample was peripheral blood. The rearrangement joins TRBV18 to TRBJ1-5, with a weak D call TRBD1 (5 bases). The receptor was isolated from a man aged 55-75 years with acute or convalescent COVID-19. CDR3 DNA sequence: TGTGCCAGCTCACGGGGGGGGAATCGGCAGCCCCAGCATTTT. Protein: CASSRGGNRQPQHF.